The entry below describes one T cell receptor (beta chain). This sample is drawn from a study of shared T cell receptors in the human thymus. The protocol was immunoSEQ multiplex PCR, while the TCRdb copy is restricted to in-frame clones and leaves out a portion. The table records just under 550,000 clones, around 78% of them present only once. V was clipped by 1 base and J by 0 bases, with 19 bases between them. Germline V gene sequence: CDR1 MGHRA, CDR2 YSYEKL. This CDR3 has 19 residues. The sample was also reused in another study, on human thymus T cells. As that report states: The sample donors, healthy Finnish infants, were having corrective surgery for congenital heart defects. Resections were taken during corrective heart surgery, and the thymus tissue came from these. Thymic and blood repertoires appeared to display a bias in their usage of V and J genes. Related work found strong thymic repertoire overlap between unrelated individuals.

This chain connects TRBV4-1 to TRBJ2-4; a weak D match, TRBD1 (5 bases). The material sequenced was thymocytes. The receptor was derived from a boy under two years old with a congenital heart defect. CDR3 in DNA: TGCGCCAGCAGCCAAGTTTCATCTGACAGTGAACTAGCCAAAAACATTCAGTACTTC. Its protein is CASSQVSSDSELAKNIQYF.